This TCR beta chain was found in a study of shared clonotypes between healthy human individuals. Repertoires were generated with immunoSEQ multiplex PCR, while TCRdb's copy carries only in-frame clones and drops some. This sample has roughly 2 million clones, with 90% to 97% found just once. Germline CDR1 is MDHEN and CDR2 is SYDVKM. The V end was cut by 7 bases, the J end by 2 bases, with 17 bases between. This CDR3 comprises 15 residues. The sequenced sample was naive CD4+ T cells sorted from blood. Subset specified: CD45RA+ positively selected. The rearrangement links TRBV28 to TRBJ1-1, with D possibly TRBD1 on 6 matching bases. The origin of this receptor is a man aged 18-30 years in good health. The CDR3 DNA sequence: TGTGCCAGCAACGGGTGGGGGCCTTTAAACACTGAAGCTTTCTTT. Translation gives CASNGWGPLNTEAFF.